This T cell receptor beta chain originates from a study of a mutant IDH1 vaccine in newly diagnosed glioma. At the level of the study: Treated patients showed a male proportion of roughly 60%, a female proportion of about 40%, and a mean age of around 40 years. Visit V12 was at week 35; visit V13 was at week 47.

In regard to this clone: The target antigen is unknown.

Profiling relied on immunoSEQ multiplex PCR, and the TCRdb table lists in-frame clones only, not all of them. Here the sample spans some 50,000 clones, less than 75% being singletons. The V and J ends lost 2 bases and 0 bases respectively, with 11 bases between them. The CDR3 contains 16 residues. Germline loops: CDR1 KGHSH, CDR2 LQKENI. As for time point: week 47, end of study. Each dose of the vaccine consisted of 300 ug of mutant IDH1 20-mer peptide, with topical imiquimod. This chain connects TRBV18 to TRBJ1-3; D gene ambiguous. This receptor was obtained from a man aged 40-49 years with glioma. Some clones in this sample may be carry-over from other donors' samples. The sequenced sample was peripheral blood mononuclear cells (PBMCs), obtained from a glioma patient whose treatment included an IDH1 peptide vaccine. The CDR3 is CASSPWSVSSGNTIYF. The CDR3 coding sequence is TGTGCCAGCTCACCATGGAGCGTGTCCTCTGGAAACACCATATATTTT.